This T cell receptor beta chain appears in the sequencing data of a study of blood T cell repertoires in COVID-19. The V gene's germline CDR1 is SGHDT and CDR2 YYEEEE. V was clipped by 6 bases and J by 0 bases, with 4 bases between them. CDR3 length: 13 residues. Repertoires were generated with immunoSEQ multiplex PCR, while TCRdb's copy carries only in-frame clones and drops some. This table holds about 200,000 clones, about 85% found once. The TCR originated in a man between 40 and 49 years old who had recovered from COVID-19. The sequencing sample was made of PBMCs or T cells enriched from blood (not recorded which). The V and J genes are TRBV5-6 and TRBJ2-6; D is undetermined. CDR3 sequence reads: CASTSSGANVLTF. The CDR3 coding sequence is TGTGCCAGCACCAGCTCTGGGGCCAACGTCCTGACTTTC.